This T cell receptor (beta chain) stems from a study of blood T cells in healthy people across ages. Germline values: CDR1 ENHRY, CDR2 SYGVKD. The CDR3 runs 12 residues. Trimming removed 0 bases from V and 10 bases from J, with 7 bases in between. A few counts support this clonotype. Its antigen remains unknown. Isolation recovered at least 7 million PBMCs from every sample. Study-level points and caveats: PBMCs went unsorted, and a conclusive naive versus antigen-experienced comparison was therefore prevented. Estimates drawn from one million T cells were deemed to understate diversity.

Through a sample-barcoded 5' primer and a J-beta primer mix, a second PCR was run for about 7 to 12 cycles. A template-switch adaptor containing 12 random nucleotides labeled each cDNA molecule. From the 5' RACE reads, TCRdb called clonotypes with MiXCR, one entry per CDR3 protein. Among approximately 1.5 million distinct CDR3 sequences, less than 45% were seen once, and the ten largest hold about 4%. Sequencing was carried out using blood. The TCR was taken from a woman between 18 and 29 years old in good health. The chain uses TRBV10-3 and TRBJ2-1; D uncertain. This chain's CDR3 is CAISESQVEQFF. CDR3 nucleotides: TGTGCCATCAGTGAGTCGCAGGTCGAGCAGTTCTTC.